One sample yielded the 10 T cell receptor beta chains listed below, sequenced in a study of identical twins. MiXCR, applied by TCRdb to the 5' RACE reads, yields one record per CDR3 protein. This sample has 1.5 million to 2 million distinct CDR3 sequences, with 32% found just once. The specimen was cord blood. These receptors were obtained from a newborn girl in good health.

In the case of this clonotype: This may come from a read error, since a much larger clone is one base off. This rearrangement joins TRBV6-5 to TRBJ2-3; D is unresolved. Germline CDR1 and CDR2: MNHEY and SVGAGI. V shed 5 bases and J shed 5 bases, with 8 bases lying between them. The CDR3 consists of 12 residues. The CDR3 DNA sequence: TGTGCCAGCAGTCACAACATAGATACGCAGTATTTT. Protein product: CASSHNIDTQYF.

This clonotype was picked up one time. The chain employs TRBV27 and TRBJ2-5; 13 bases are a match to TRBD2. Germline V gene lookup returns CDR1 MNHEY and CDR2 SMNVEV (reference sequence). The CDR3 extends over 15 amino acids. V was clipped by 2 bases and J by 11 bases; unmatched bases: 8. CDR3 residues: CASSLGTSGNTEQYF. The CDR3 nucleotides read TGTGCCAGCAGTTTAGGGACTAGCGGGAATACTGAGCAGTACTTC.

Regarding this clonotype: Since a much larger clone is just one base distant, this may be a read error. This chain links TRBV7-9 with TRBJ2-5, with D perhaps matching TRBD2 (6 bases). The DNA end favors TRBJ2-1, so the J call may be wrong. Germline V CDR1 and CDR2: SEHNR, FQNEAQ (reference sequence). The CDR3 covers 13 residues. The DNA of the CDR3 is TGTGCCAGCAGCCGATCTAGCGAAGAGACCCAGTTCTTC. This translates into CASSRSSEETQFF.

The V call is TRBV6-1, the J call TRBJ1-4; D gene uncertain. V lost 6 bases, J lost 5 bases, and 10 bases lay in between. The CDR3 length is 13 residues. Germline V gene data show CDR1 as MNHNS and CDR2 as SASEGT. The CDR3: CASRFGGNEKLFF. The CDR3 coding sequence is TGTGCCAGCAGATTCGGCGGAAATGAAAAACTGTTTTTT.

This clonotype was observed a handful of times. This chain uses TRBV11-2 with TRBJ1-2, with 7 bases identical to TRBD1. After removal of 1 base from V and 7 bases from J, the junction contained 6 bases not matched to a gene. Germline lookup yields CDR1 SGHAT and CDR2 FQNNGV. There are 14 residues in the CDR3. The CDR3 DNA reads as TGTGCCAGCAGCTTAGCCCAGGGGGGTTTTGGCTACACCTTC. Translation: CASSLAQGGFGYTF. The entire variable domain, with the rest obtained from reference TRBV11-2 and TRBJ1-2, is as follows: EAGVAQSPRYKIIEKRQSVAFWCNPISGHATLYWYQQILGQGPKLLIQFQNNGVVDDSQLPKDRFSAERLKGVDSTLKIQPAKLEDSAVYLCASSLAQGGFGYTFGSGTRLTVV.

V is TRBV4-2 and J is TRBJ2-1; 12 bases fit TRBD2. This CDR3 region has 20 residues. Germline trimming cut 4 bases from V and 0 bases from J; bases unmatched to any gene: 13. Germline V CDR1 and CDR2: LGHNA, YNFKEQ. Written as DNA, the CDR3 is TGTGCCAGCAGCCTTACCCCAGGACTAGCGGGACCACGCTCCTACAATGAGCAGTTCTTC. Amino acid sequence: CASSLTPGLAGPRSYNEQFF.

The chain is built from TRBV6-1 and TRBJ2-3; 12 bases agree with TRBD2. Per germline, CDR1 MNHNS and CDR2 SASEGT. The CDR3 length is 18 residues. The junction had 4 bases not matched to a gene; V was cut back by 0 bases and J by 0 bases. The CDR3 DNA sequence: TGTGCCAGCAGTGAAGCTCCAGGGACTAGCGGGAGCACAGATACGCAGTATTTT. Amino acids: CASSEAPGTSGSTDTQYF.

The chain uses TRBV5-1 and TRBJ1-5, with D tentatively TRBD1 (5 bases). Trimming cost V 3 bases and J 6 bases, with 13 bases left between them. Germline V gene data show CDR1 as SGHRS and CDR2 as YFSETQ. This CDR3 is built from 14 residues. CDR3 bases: TGCGCCAGCAGCTCGGGCGATGGGGGTCAGCCCCAGCATTTT. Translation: CASSSGDGGQPQHF.

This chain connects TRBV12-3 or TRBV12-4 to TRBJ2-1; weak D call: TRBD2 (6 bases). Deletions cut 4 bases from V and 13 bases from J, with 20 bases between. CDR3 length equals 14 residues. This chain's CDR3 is CASSSGLAQETQFF. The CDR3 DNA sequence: TGTGCCAGCAGTTCTGGTCTAGCGCAAGAGACCCAGTTCTTC.

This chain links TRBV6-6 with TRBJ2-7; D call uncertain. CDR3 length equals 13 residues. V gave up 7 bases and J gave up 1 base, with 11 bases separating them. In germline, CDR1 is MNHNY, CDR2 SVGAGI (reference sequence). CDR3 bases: TGTGCCAGCACCCGACTTCTATCCTACGAGCAGTACTTC. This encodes CASTRLLSYEQYF.